This TCR beta chain was retrieved from a study of CD8+CD57+ T cells in acquired aplastic anemia. Study findings and constraints: Found in both controls and patients were almost 30 CD8+ CDR3 sequences. Controls did not differ significantly from patients in CD8+ Simpson's diversity.

CDR3 length: 16 amino acids. Germline V gene sequence: CDR1 ENHRY, CDR2 SYGVKD. V lost 0 bases and J lost 1, with 11 bases in between. Genomic DNA, the template, was used for profiling of the TCR beta VDJ and CDR3. TCRdb independently ran MiXCR on the reads; one entry per CDR3 protein. Here the sample spans under 200,000 distinct CDR3 sequences, 35% to 55% being singletons. In the case of this clonotype: What it recognizes is unknown.

Source material: sorted CD4+, CD8+, or CD8+CD57+ T cells (not recorded which) from PBMCs. This TCR was recovered from a human donor in good health. This sequence joins TRBV10-3 and TRBJ2-3; D perhaps matches TRBD2 (6 bases). The CDR3 sequence is CAISESRGGGTDTQYF. The CDR3, as DNA: TGTGCCATCAGTGAGTCGAGGGGCGGGGGCACAGATACGCAGTATTTT.